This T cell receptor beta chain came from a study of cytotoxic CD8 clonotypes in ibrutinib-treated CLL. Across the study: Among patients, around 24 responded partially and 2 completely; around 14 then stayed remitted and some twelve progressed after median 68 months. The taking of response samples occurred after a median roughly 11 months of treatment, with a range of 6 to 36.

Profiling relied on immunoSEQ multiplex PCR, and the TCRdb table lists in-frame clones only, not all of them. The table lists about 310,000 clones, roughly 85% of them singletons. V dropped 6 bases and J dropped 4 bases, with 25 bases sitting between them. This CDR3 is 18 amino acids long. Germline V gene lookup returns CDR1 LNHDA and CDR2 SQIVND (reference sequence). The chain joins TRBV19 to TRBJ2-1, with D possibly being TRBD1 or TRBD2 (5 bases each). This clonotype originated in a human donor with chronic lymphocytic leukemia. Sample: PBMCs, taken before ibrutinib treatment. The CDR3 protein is CASRPRATGAAQYNEQFF. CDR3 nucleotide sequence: TGTGCCAGTAGACCACGGGCCACCGGGGCTGCGCAATACAATGAGCAGTTCTTC. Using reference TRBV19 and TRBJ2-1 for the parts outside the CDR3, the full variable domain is DGGITQSPKYLFRKEGQNVTLSCEQNLNHDAMYWYRQDPGQGLRLIYYSQIVNDFQKGDIAEGYSVSREKKESFPLTVTSAQKNPTAFYLCASRPRATGAAQYNEQFFGPGTRLTVL.